This TCR beta chain was documented in a study of cytomegalovirus exposure and HLA in healthy donors. Study-wide findings and caveats: It was reported that the classifier diagnosed cytomegalovirus status with high specificity and sensitivity in both the original and validation cohorts.

J was trimmed by 1 base and V by 3 bases; bases with no gene match: 5. CDR1 KGHSH and CDR2 LQKENI come from the germline V gene. The CDR3 is made up of 16 amino acids. In this sample, this clone turned up many times. No antigen is known for it. Other DNA variants within this sample encode the same CDR3. Libraries were prepared by immunoSEQ multiplex PCR; TCRdb keeps only in-frame clonotypes and omits some of them. Seen here are 190,000 or so clones, 84% observed once, and the top ten hold 2.5% to 3.5%. The specimen sequenced was PBMCs. The chain carries TRBV18 and TRBJ2-2; 7 bases match TRBD1. This clonotype originated in a woman aged 18-29 years in good health and CMV-seropositive. CDR3 coding DNA: TGTGCCAGCTCACCCCGACAGGGCTTGAACACCGGGGAGCTGTTTTTT. This translates into CASSPRQGLNTGELFF. Full variable domain (missing parts from reference TRBV18 and TRBJ2-2): NAGVMQNPRHLVRRRGQEARLRCSPMKGHSHVYWYRQLPEEGLKFMVYLQKENIIDESGMPKERFSAEFPKEGPSILRIQQVVRGDSAAYFCASSPRQGLNTGELFFGEGSRLTVL.